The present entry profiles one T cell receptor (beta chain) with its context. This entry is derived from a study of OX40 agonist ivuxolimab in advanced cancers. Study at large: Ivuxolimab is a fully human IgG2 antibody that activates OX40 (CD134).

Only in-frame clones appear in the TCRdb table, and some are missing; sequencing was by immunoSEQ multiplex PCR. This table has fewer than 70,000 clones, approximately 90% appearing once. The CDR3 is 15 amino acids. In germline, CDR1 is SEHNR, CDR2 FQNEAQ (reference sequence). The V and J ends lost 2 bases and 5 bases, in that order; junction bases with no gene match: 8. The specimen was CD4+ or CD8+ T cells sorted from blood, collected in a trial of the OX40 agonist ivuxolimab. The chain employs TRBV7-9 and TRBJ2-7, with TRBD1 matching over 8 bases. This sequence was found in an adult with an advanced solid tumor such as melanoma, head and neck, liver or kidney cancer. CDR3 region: CASSLLGQGTHEQYF. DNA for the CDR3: TGTGCCAGCAGCTTACTTGGACAGGGAACCCACGAGCAGTACTTC.